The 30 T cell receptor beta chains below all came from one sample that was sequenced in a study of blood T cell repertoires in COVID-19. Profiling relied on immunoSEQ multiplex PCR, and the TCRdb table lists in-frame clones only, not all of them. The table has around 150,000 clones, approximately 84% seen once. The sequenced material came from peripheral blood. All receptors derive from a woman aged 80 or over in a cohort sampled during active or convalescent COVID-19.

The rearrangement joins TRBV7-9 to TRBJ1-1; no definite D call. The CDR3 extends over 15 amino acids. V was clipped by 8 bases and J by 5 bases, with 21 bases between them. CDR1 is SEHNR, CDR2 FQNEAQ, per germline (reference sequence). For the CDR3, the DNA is TGTGCCAGCTCGACTGGAGAATGGTGGAGTACTGAAGCTTTCTTT. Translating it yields CASSTGEWWSTEAFF.

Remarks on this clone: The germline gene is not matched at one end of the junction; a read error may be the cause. CDR3 nucleotide sequence: TGCGCCAGCGGCTTATCCGGGTTCGAGACCCAGTACTTC. Translating it yields CASGLSGFETQYF. This chain joins TRBV5-1 and TRBJ2-5; D remains ambiguous. The CDR3 totals 13 residues. The germline V gene encodes CDR1 SGHRS and CDR2 YFSETQ.

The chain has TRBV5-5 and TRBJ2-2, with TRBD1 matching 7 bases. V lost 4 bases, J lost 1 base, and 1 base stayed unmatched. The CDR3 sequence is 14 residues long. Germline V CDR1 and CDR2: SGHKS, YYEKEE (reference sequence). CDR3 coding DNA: TGTGCCAGCAGCCGACAGGGGAACACCGGGGAGCTGTTTTTT. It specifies CASSRQGNTGELFF.

The CDR3 DNA sequence: TGCAGCGTTGCGGGGTTGGGAGCTCACAATGAGCAGTTCTTC. Protein product: CSVAGLGAHNEQFF. The chain combines TRBV29-1 with TRBJ2-1; possible D gene TRBD2, 5 bases. V was trimmed by 4 bases and J by 5 bases, leaving 15 bases between them. The CDR3 is 14 amino acids. Germline V gives CDR1 SQVTM, CDR2 ANQGSEA.

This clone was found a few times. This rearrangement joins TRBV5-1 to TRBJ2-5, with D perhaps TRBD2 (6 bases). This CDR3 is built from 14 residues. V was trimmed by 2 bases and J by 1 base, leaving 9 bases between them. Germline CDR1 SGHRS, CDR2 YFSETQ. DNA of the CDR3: TGCGCCAGCAGCTTTCCAGCGGGCCAAGAGACCCAGTACTTC. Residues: CASSFPAGQETQYF.

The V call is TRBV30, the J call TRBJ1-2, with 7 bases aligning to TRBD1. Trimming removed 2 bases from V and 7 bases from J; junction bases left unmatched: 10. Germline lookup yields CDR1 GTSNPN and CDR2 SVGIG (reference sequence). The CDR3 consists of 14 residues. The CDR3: CAWSIGGGFSGYTF. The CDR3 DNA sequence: TGTGCCTGGAGTATAGGGGGCGGATTCAGTGGCTACACCTTC.

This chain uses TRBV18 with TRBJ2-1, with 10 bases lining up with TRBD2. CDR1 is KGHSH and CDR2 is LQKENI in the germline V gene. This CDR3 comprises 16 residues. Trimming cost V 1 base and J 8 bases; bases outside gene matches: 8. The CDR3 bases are TGTGCCAGCTCACCACGGTCAGCGGGGGGGCGGGATGAGCAGTTCTTC. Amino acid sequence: CASSPRSAGGRDEQFF.

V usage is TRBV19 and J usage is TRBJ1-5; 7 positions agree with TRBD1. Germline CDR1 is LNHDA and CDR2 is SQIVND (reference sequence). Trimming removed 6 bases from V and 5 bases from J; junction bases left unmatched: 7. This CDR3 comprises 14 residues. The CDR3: CASRRDRDYQPQHF. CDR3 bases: TGTGCCAGTAGAAGAGACAGGGACTATCAGCCCCAGCATTTT.

The CDR3 here is CASSDPSGGRNTQYF. The CDR3 coding sequence is TGTGCCAGCAGTGACCCTAGCGGGGGGAGGAATACGCAGTATTTT. The chain is built from TRBV2 and TRBJ2-3; 11 bases are shared with TRBD2. From germline, CDR1 is SNHLY and CDR2 FYNNEI. The CDR3 sequence is 15 residues long. V shed 3 bases and J 7 bases; nucleotides not matched to a gene: 6.

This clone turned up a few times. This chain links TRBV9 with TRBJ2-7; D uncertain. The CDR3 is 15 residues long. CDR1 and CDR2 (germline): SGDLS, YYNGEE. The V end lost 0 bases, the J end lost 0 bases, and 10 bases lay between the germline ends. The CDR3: CASSVGHASSYEQYF. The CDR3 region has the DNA TGTGCCAGCAGCGTAGGTCACGCGAGCTCCTACGAGCAGTACTTC.

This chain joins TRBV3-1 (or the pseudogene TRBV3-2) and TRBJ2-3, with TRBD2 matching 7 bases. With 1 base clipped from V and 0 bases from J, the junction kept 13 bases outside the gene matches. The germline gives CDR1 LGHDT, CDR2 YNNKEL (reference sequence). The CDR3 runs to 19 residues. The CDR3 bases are TGTGCCAGCAGCCAAGTAGCCCTAGCGGCCCAACCCAGCACAGATACGCAGTATTTT. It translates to CASSQVALAAQPSTDTQYF.

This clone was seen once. CDR3 sequence reads: CAWSVLNTGELFF. CDR3 bases: TGTGCCTGGAGTGTTCTTAACACCGGGGAGCTGTTTTTT. The chain employs TRBV30 and TRBJ2-2; D gene unclear. Trimming cost V 0 bases and J 2 bases, with 4 bases left between them. Germline V lookup: CDR1 GTSNPN, CDR2 SVGIG (reference sequence). This CDR3 comprises 13 residues.

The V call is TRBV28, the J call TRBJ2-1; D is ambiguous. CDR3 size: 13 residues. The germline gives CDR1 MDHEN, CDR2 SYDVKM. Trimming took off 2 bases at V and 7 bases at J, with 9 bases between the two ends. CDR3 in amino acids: CASSLSLRNEQFF. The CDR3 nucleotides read TGTGCCAGCAGTTTAAGTTTGCGGAATGAGCAGTTCTTC.

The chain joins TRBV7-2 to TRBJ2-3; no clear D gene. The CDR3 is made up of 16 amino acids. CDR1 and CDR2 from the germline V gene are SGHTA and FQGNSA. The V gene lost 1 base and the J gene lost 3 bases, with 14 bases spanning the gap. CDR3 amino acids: CASSLEFTTSTDTQYF. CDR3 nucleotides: TGTGCCAGCAGCTTAGAGTTTACTACCTCTACAGATACGCAGTATTTT.

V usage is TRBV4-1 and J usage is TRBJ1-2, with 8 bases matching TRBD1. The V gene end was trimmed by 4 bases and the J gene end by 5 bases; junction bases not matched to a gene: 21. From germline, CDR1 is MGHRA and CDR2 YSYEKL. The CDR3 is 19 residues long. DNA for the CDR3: TGCGCCAGCAGCCTCCTTACCAGGGGGCGCCGATCCGAGGCGTATGGCTACACCTTC. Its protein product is CASSLLTRGRRSEAYGYTF.

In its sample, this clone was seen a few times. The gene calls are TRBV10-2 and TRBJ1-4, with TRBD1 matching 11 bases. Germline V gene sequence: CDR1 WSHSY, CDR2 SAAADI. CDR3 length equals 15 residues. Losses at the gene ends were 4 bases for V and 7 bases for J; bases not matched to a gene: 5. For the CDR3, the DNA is TGCGCCAGCAGTGTCTTCGGGACAGGGGGTGAAAAACTGTTTTTT. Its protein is CASSVFGTGGEKLFF.

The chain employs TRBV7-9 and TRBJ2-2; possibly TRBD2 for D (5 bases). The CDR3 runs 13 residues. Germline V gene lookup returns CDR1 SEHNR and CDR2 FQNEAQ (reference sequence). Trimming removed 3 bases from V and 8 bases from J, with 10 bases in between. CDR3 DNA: TGTGCCAGCAGCTTCGAAGCGGTTGGGGAGCTGTTTTTT. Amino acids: CASSFEAVGELFF.

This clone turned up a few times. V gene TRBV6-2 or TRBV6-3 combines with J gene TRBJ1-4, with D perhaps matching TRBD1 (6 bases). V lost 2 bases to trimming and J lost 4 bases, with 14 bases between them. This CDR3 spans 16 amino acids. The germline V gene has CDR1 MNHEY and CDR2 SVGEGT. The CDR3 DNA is TGTGCCAGCAGTTACGGGGCGGACAGAAATAATGAAAAACTGTTTTTT. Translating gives CASSYGADRNNEKLFF.

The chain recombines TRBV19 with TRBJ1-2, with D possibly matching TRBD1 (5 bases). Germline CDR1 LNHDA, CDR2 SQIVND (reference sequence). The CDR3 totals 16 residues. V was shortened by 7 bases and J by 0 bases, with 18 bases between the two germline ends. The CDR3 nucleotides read TGTGCCAGTACCTCAGCCCTGACAGTCTCTAACTATGGCTACACCTTC. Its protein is CASTSALTVSNYGYTF.

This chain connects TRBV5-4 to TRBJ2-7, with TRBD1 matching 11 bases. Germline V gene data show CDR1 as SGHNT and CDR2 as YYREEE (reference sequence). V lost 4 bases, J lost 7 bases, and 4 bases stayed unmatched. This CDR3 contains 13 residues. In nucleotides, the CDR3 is TGTGCCAGCAGCCCGGACAGGGGGCGAGAGCAGTACGTC. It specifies CASSPDRGREQYV.

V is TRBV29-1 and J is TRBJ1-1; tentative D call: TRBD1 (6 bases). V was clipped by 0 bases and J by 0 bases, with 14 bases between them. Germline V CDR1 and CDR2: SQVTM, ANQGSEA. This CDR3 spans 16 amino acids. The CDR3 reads CSVEDRGGRMNTEAFF. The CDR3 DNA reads TGCAGCGTTGAAGATAGGGGGGGACGGATGAACACTGAAGCTTTCTTT.

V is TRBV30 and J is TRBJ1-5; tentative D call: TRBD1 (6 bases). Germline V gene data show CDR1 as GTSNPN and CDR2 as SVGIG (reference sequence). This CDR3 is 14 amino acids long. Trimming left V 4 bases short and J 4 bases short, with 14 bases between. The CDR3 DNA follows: TGTGCCTGGAATGCCGGGACAAGAAATCAGCCCCAGCATTTT. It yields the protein CAWNAGTRNQPQHF.

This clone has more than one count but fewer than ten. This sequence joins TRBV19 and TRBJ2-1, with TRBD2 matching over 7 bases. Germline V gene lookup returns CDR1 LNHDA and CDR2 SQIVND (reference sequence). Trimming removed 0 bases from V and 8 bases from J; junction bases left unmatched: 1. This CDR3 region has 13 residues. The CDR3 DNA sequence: TGTGCCAGTAGTATAGATCGGGGGGATGAGCAGTTCTTC. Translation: CASSIDRGDEQFF.

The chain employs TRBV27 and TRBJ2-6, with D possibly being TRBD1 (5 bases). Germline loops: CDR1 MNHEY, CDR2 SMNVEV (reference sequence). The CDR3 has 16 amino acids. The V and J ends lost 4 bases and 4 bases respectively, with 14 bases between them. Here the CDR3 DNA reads TGTGCCAGCAGTTCACCTAGTAAGGGGGGGGCCAACGTCCTGACTTTC. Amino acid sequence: CASSSPSKGGANVLTF.

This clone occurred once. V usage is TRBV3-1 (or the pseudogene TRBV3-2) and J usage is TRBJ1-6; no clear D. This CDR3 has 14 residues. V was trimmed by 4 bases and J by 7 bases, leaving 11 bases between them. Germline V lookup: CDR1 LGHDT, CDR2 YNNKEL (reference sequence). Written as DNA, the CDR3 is TGTGCCAGCAGCCCGGTTTTTACGAATTCACCCCTCCACTTT. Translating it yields CASSPVFTNSPLHF.

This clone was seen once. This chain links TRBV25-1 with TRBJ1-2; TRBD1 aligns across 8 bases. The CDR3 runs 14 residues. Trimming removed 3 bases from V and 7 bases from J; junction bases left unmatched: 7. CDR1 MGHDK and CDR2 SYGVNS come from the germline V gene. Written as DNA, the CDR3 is TGTGCCAGCAGTGACCGGACAGGGTTTGGTGGCTACACCTTC. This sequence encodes CASSDRTGFGGYTF.

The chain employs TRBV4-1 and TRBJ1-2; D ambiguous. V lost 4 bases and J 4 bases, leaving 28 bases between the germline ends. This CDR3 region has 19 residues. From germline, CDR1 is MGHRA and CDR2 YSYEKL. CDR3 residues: CASSRVRATRAFGLYGYTF. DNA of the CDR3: TGCGCCAGCAGCCGAGTACGAGCGACTAGGGCTTTTGGGCTCTATGGCTACACCTTC.

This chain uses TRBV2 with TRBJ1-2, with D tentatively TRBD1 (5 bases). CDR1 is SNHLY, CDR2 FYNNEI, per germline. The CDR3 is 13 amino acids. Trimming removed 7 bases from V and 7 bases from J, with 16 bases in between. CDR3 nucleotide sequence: TGTGCCAGCAAAGAAGTGGGGGGTGGTGGCTACACCTTC. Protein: CASKEVGGGGYTF.

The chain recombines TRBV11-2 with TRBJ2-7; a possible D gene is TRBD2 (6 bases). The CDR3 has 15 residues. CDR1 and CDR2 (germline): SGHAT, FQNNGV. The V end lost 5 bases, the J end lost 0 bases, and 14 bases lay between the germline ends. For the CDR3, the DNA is TGTGCCAGCAGCACAGGACCCGGGGGCTCCTACGAGCAGTACTTC. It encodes CASSTGPGGSYEQYF.

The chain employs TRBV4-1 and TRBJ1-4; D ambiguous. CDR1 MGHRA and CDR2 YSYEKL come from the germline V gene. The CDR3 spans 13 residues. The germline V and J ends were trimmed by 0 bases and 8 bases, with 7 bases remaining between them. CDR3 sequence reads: CASSQDLREKLFF. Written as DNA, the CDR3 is TGCGCCAGCAGCCAAGATCTGAGGGAAAAACTGTTTTTT.